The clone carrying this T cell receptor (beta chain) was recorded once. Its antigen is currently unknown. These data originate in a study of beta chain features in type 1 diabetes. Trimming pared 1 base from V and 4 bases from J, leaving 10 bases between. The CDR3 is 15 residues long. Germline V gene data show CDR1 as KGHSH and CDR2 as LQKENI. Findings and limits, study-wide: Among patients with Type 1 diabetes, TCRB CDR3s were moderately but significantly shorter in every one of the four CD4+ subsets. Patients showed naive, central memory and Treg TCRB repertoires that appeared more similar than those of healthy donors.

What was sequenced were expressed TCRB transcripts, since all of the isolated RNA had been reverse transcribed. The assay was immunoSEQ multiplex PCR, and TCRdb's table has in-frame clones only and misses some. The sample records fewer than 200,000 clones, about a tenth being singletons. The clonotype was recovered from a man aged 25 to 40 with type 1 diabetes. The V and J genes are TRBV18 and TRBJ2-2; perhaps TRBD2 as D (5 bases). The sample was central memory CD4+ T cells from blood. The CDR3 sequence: CASSPQEDVTGELFF. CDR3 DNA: TGTGCCAGCTCACCACAGGAGGATGTCACCGGGGAGCTGTTTTTT. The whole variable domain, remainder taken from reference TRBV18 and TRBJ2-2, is NAGVMQNPRHLVRRRGQEARLRCSPMKGHSHVYWYRQLPEEGLKFMVYLQKENIIDESGMPKERFSAEFPKEGPSILRIQQVVRGDSAAYFCASSPQEDVTGELFFGEGSRLTVL.